What follows are 8 T cell receptor beta chains derived from one specimen sequenced in a study of T cell repertoires in cytomegalovirus infection. TCRdb re-called the reads with MiXCR, one entry per CDR3 protein. The profile shows around 210,000 distinct CDR3 sequences, roughly 6.5% of them singletons. Sequences were obtained from PBMCs. The receptors were gathered from a human donor in good health (CMV status not recorded). Some clones in this sample may be carry-over from other donors' samples.

This clonotype was picked up many times. This chain joins TRBV7-2 and TRBJ1-1, with D tentatively TRBD1 (5 bases). V was pared by 2 bases and J by 5 bases, with 12 bases between. The CDR3 sequence is 14 residues long. Per germline, CDR1 SGHTA and CDR2 FQGNSA. The CDR3 reads CASSLWKSGTEAFF. In DNA form, the CDR3 reads TGTGCCAGCAGCTTATGGAAATCAGGGACTGAAGCTTTCTTT.

The sample holds many counts of this clonotype. The chain recombines TRBV12-3 or TRBV12-4 with TRBJ2-3; TRBD1 might be the D (5 bases). V was pared by 1 base and J by 8 bases, with 10 bases between. This CDR3 is built from 13 residues. CDR3 DNA: TGTGCCAGCAGTTTAGGGGCTCAGGGTACGCAGTATTTT. Its translation is CASSLGAQGTQYF.

This clonotype was counted a few times. The J gene is TRBJ1-2, the V gene TRBV20-1; no firm D call. Trimming took 6 bases from V and 2 from J, leaving 10 bases between them. Germline CDR1 reads DFQATT; CDR2 reads SNEGSKA (reference sequence). The CDR3 runs to 12 residues. As DNA, the CDR3 is TGCAGTGCCATTCCCGGGAACTATGGCTACACCTTC. Protein product: CSAIPGNYGYTF.

This clonotype was seen ten or more times. The chain uses TRBV12-3 or TRBV12-4 and TRBJ1-2, with 8 bases identical to TRBD1. The length of the CDR3 is 13 residues. The trim removed 6 bases at V and 4 bases at J, leaving 4 bases unmatched. Here the CDR3 DNA reads TGTGCCAGCAGGGGGACAGGATTCTATGGCTACACCTTC. Translation gives CASRGTGFYGYTF.

This clonotype was picked up many times. CDR3 amino acids: CASSLGFQETQYF. In DNA, the CDR3 is TGTGCCAGCAGCTTGGGATTCCAAGAGACCCAGTACTTC. The rearrangement joins TRBV5-4 to TRBJ2-5; D unclear. Trimming cost V 0 bases and J 1 base, with 4 bases left between them. This CDR3 is built from 13 residues. Germline CDR1 and CDR2: SGHNT and YYREEE (reference sequence).

This clonotype has a count of ten or more. This sequence joins TRBV23-1 and TRBJ1-1; D unclear. TRBV23-1 is annotated as an ORF whose role is uncertain. Trimming took off 8 bases at V and 5 bases at J, with 9 bases between the two ends. This CDR3 spans 11 amino acids. The CDR3 region has the DNA TGCGCCAGCGGGCGAGAAACTGAAGCTTTCTTT. The encoded protein is CASGRETEAFF.

In this sample, this clonotype turned up many times. The rearrangement joins TRBV7-2 to TRBJ1-2; tentatively, D is TRBD1 (6 bases). CDR1 is SGHTA, CDR2 FQGNSA, per germline. There are 16 residues in the CDR3. V shed 1 base and J shed 2 bases, with 14 bases lying between them. The CDR3 region has the DNA TGTGCCAGCAGCTTAGGCAGGGGCCTACTAAACTATGGCTACACCTTC. Protein: CASSLGRGLLNYGYTF.

The chain recombines TRBV5-5 with TRBJ2-1; 10 positions match TRBD2. The germline V gene has CDR1 SGHKS and CDR2 YYEKEE (reference sequence). After removal of 3 bases from V and 8 bases from J, the junction contained 11 bases not matched to a gene. This CDR3 comprises 16 residues. The CDR3 sequence: CASSWGTSDVGDEQFF. The DNA of the CDR3 is TGTGCCAGCAGCTGGGGGACTAGCGATGTCGGCGATGAGCAGTTCTTC.